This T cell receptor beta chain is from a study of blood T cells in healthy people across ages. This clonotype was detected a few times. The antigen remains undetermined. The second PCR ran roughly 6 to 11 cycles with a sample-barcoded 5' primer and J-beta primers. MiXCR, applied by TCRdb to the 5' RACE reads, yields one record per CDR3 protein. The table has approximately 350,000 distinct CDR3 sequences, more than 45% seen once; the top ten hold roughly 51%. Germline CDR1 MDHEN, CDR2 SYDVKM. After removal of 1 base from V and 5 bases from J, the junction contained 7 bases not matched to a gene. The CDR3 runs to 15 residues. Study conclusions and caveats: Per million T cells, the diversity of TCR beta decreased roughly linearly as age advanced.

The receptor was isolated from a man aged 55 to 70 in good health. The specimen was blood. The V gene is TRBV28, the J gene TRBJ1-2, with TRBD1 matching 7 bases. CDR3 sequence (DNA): TGTGCCAGCAGTTTATTCCGGGACAGTAATTATGGCTACACCTTC. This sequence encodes CASSLFRDSNYGYTF.